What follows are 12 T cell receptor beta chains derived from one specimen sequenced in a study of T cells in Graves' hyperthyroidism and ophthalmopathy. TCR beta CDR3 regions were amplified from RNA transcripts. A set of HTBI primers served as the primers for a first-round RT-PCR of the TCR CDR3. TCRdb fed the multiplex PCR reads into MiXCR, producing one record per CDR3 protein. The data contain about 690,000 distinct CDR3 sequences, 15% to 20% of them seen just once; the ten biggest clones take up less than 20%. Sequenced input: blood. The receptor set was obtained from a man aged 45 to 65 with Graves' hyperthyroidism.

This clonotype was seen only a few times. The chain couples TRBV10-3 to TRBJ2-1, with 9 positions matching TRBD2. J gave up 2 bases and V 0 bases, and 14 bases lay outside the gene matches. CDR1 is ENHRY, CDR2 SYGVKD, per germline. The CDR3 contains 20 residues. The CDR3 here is CAISESPGSGREGAYNEQFF. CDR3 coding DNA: TGTGCCATCAGTGAGTCCCCGGGTAGCGGGAGAGAGGGGGCCTACAATGAGCAGTTCTTC.

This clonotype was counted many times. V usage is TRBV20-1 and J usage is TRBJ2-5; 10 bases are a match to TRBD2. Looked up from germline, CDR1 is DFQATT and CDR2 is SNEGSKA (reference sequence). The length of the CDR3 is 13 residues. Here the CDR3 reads CSGSSGSRETQYF. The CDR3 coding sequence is TGCTCCGGGTCTAGCGGGAGCAGGGAGACCCAGTACTTC.

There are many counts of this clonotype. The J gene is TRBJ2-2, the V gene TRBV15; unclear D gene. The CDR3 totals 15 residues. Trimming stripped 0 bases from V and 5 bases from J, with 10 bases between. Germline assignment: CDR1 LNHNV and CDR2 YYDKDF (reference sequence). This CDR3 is CATSRDRVFTGELFF. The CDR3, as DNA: TGTGCCACCAGCAGAGACAGAGTTTTTACCGGGGAGCTGTTTTTT.

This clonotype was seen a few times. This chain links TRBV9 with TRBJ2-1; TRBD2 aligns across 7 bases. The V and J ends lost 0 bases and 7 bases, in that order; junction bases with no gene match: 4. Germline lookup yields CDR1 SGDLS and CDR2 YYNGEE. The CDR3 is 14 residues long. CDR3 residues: CASSVGGRWNEQFF. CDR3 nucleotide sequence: TGTGCCAGCAGCGTAGGCGGGAGATGGAATGAGCAGTTCTTC. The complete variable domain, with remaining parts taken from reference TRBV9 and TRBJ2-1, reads DSGVTQTPKHLITATGQRVTLRCSPRSGDLSVYWYQQSLDQGLQFLIQYYNGEERAKGNILERFSAQQFPDLHSELNLSSLELGDSALYFCASSVGGRWNEQFFGPGTRLTVL.

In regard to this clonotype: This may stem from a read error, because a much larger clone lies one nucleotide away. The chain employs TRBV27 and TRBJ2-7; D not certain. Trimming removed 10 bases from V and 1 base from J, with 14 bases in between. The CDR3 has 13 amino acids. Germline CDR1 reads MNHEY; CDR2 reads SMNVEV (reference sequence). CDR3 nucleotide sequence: TGTGCCACTTGGACGGCAGATTCCTACGAGCAGTACTTC. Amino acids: CATWTADSYEQYF.

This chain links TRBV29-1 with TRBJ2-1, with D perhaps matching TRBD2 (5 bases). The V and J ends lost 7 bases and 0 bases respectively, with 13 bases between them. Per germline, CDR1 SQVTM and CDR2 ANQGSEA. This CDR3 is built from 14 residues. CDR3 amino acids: CSAQAVNSYNEQFF. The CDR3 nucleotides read TGCAGCGCCCAAGCGGTTAACTCCTACAATGAGCAGTTCTTC.

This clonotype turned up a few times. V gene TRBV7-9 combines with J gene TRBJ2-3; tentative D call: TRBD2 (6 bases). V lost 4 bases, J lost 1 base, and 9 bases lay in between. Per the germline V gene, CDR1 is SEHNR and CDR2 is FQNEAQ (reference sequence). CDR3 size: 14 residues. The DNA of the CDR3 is TGTGCCAGCAGCTCGTCTAGCGGCACAGATACGCAGTATTTT. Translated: CASSSSSGTDTQYF.

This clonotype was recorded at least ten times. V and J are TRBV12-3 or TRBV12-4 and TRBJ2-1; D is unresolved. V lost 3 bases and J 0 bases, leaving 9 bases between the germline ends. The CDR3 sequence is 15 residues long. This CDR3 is CASSFGHSSYNEQFF. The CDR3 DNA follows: TGTGCCAGCAGTTTTGGGCACTCCTCCTACAATGAGCAGTTCTTC.

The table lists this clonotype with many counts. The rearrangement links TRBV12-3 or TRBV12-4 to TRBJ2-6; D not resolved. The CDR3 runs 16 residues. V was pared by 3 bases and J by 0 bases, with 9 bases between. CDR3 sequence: CASSFERTSGANVLTF. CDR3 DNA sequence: TGTGCCAGCAGTTTCGAAAGGACCTCTGGGGCCAACGTCCTGACTTTC.

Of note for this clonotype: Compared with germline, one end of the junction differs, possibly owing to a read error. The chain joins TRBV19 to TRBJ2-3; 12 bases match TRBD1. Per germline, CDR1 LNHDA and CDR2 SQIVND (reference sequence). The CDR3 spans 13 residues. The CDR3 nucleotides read TGTGCCACTTGGGACAGGGGGCTAGATAGGCAGTATTTT. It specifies CATWDRGLDRQYF.

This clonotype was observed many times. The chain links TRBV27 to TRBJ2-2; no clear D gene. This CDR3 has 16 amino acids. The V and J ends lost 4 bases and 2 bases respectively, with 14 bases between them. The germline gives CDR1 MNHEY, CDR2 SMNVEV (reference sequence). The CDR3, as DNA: TGTGCCAGCAGTTACAATCCCGGGTTAAACACCGGGGAGCTGTTTTTT. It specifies CASSYNPGLNTGELFF.

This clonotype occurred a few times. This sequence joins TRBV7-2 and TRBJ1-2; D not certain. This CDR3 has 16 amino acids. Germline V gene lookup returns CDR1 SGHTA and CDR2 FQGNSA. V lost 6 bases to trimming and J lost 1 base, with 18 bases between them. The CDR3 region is CASRTDGIWNNYGYTF. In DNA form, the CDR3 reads TGTGCCAGCAGAACGGACGGGATTTGGAATAACTATGGCTACACCTTC.